These T cell receptor beta chains were read from a single sample in a study of cytomegalovirus exposure and HLA in healthy donors. TCRdb's table, derived via immunoSEQ multiplex PCR, lists solely in-frame clones and lacks some. This table holds 150,000 to 200,000 clones, about 80% found once. The sample taken for sequencing was PBMCs. These receptors all stem from a woman aged 25 to 39 in good health and CMV-seronegative. The CDR3 runs from the conserved cysteine through the conserved F or W. The order of the fields is clone size, V gene, D gene, J gene, CDR3 DNA, CDR3 protein. D genes are given only for firm matches. Clone size is given for some rows only: seen once, a few or many times, or a class if the clone is expanded.

.,TRBV19,.,TRBJ1-5,TGTGCCAGTAGTATGCGCTCAAGCAATCAGCCCCAGCATTTT,CASSMRSSNQPQHF
.,TRBV30,TRBD2,TRBJ2-3,TGTGCCTGGAGCGCGCCGGGACTAGCGGGAGTGACAGATACGCAGTATTTT,CAWSAPGLAGVTDTQYF
once,TRBV14,.,TRBJ2-1,TGTGCCAGCAGCGAGGAGTTCGGTGATGAGCAGTTCTTC,CASSEEFGDEQFF
.,TRBV19,.,TRBJ1-2,TGTGCCAGTAGTCAATACTACTATGGCTACACCTTC,CASSQYYYGYTF
few,TRBV7-9,.,TRBJ2-2,TGTGCCAGCAGCTTCGACTCTCCCACCGGGGAGCTGTTTTTT,CASSFDSPTGELFF
.,TRBV6-5,.,TRBJ2-2,TGTGCCAGCCGGATAGGGGGAAGCACCGGGGAGCTGTTTTTT,CASRIGGSTGELFF
few,TRBV9,TRBD1,TRBJ1-5,TGTGCCAGCAGCTCAGACAGGGGGGAAGGTCAGCCCCAGCATTTT,CASSSDRGEGQPQHF
.,TRBV19,TRBD1,TRBJ2-7,TGTGCCAGTAGTATATGGACAGGTAGCCTGGCCACATACTCCTACGAGCAGTACTTC,CASSIWTGSLATYSYEQYF
.,TRBV6-5,TRBD1,TRBJ1-2,TGTGCCAGCAGTTACGGACAGGGGAACTATGGCTACACCTTC,CASSYGQGNYGYTF
.,TRBV6-1,TRBD1,TRBJ1-2,TGTGCCAGCAGTACAAGGACAGGGCACTATGGCTACACCTTC,CASSTRTGHYGYTF
.,TRBV5-6,TRBD1,TRBJ1-2,TGTGCCAGCAGTCGGGACAGGGGAAGGGGAGGCTACACCTTC,CASSRDRGRGGYTF
.,TRBV7-2,.,TRBJ2-7,TGTGCCAGCAGCTTAGGTACAGGAAAGTTCGAGCAGTACTTC,CASSLGTGKFEQYF
once,TRBV6-1,TRBD2,TRBJ2-7,TGTGCCAGCAGTGAAGTTCCTAGCGGGAATTACGAGCAGTACTTC,CASSEVPSGNYEQYF
.,TRBV4-3,.,TRBJ2-4,TGCGCCAGCAGCCAAGATTCTAGGGGGGCCAAAAACATTCAGTACTTC,CASSQDSRGAKNIQYF
few,TRBV5-1,TRBD2,TRBJ2-5,TGCGCCAGCAGTCTGCTGGGAGGGGAGACCCAGTACTTC,CASSLLGGETQYF
once,TRBV12-5,.,TRBJ2-1,TGTGCTAGTGGTTCGGGCTACAATGAGCAGTTCTTC,CASGSGYNEQFF
.,TRBV20-1,.,TRBJ2-1,TGCAGTGCCGAGTCTAATGAGCAGTTCTTC,CSAESNEQFF
.,TRBV21-1,.,TRBJ2-1,TGTGCCAGCAGCAGTACGATTGGCCGTTTCGCCTCCTACAATGAGCAGTTCTTC,CASSSTIGRFASYNEQFF
.,TRBV30,TRBD1,TRBJ2-3,TGTGCCTGGGGTACGGGACAGGGGCCAGATACGCAGTATTTT,CAWGTGQGPDTQYF
.,TRBV18,.,TRBJ2-3,TGTGCCAGCTCACTAACAACAGGGAGCACAGATACGCAGTATTTT,CASSLTTGSTDTQYF
few,TRBV6-4,.,TRBJ2-3,TGTGCCACCCCAGCCCCCCTAGCAGACCTTACAGATACGCAGTATTTT,CATPAPLADLTDTQYF
.,TRBV7-9,TRBD2,TRBJ2-3,TGTGCCAGCAGCTTAGTTCGCGGGGGGGCCTCAGATACGCAGTATTTT,CASSLVRGGASDTQYF
.,TRBV6-5,TRBD1,TRBJ1-6,TGTGCCAGCAGTTACTCGATAGGGGGCTCGTATTCACCCCTCCACTTT,CASSYSIGGSYSPLHF
few,TRBV7-8,.,TRBJ1-4,TGTGCCAGCAGCTTGGGGACACTTCCTAATGAAAAACTGTTTTTT,CASSLGTLPNEKLFF
few,TRBV19,TRBD1,TRBJ2-7,TGTGCCAGTAGTTCCCCGGGACAGGGGGTATACGAGCAGTACTTC,CASSSPGQGVYEQYF
.,TRBV29-1,.,TRBJ2-5,TGCAGCGTTGCAGCTAGCCAAGAGACCCAGTACTTC,CSVAASQETQYF